These 26 T cell receptor beta chains were all obtained from the same sample, sequenced in a study of CD8 T cells in ankylosing spondylitis. General study results and limits: It appeared that ankylosing spondylitis blood was characterized by a TCR beta motif of seven or eight highly homologous variants.

The antigens for these receptors are not known. TCRdb reanalysed the 5' RACE reads using MiXCR and keeps one entry per CDR3 protein. In the table there are around 140,000 distinct CDR3 sequences, about 15% of which are singletons. Material: blood, either unsorted or a sorted T cell fraction (not recorded which). The origin of the receptors is a male donor with ankylosing spondylitis.

In its sample, this clonotype was seen many times. The chain employs TRBV24-1 and TRBJ1-1; no firm D call. Per the germline V gene, CDR1 is KGHDR and CDR2 is SFDVKD. Trimming removed 5 bases from V and 4 bases from J, with 16 bases in between. The CDR3 runs to 15 residues. CDR3 loop: CATSGLYMWSTEAFF. CDR3 DNA: TGTGCCACCAGTGGTCTTTACATGTGGTCCACTGAAGCTTTCTTT.

The chain joins TRBV19 to TRBJ2-7, with TRBD2 matching 12 bases. Germline CDR1 is LNHDA and CDR2 is SQIVND (reference sequence). V lost 3 bases, J lost 5 bases, and 8 bases stayed unmatched. CDR3 size: 16 residues. CDR3 residues: CASSIRLAGVEDEQYF. The CDR3, as DNA: TGTGCCAGTAGTATCCGACTAGCGGGAGTCGAAGACGAGCAGTACTTC.

The chain recombines TRBV6-1 with TRBJ2-1, with D possibly being TRBD2 (5 bases). The CDR3 loop spans 15 amino acids. CDR1 is MNHNS and CDR2 is SASEGT in the germline V gene. V lost 11 bases and J lost 1, with 18 bases in between. The CDR3 sequence: CAGEEEAGSYNEQFF. CDR3 sequence (DNA): TGTGCCGGTGAAGAGGAGGCCGGGTCCTACAATGAGCAGTTCTTC.

The chain links TRBV27 to TRBJ2-7; possible D gene TRBD2, 6 bases. Per the germline V gene, CDR1 is MNHEY and CDR2 is SMNVEV (reference sequence). The CDR3 covers 14 residues. V gave up 6 bases and J gave up 3 bases, with 15 bases separating them. CDR3 in amino acids: CASSPDSDYYEQYF. The CDR3 nucleotides are TGTGCCAGCAGCCCCGACTCGGACTACTACGAGCAGTACTTC.

V and J are TRBV24-1 and TRBJ2-1, with 8 nucleotides matching TRBD1. The germline V gene encodes CDR1 KGHDR and CDR2 SFDVKD. The CDR3 is 15 residues long. V gave up 3 bases and J gave up 8 bases; unmatched junction bases: 8. The CDR3: CATSDLTGGKDEQFF. CDR3 DNA sequence: TGTGCCACCAGTGATCTTACAGGGGGAAAGGATGAGCAGTTCTTC.

This rearrangement joins TRBV6-1 to TRBJ2-1; TRBD2 matches 9 bases. Germline V gene lookup returns CDR1 MNHNS and CDR2 SASEGT. The CDR3 has 13 residues. V gave up 7 bases and J gave up 9 bases; unmatched junction bases: 7. This chain's CDR3 is CASTSSGRGEQFF. Written as DNA, the CDR3 is TGTGCCAGCACCAGTAGCGGGAGAGGTGAGCAGTTCTTC.

This clonotype was counted ten times or more. The rearrangement uses TRBV5-1 and TRBJ2-1; 9 bases agree with TRBD2. Germline lookup yields CDR1 SGHRS and CDR2 YFSETQ. The CDR3 totals 16 residues. With 1 base clipped from V and 2 bases from J, the junction kept 4 bases outside the gene matches. For the CDR3, the DNA is TGCGCCAGCAGCTTGTCCCTAGCGGGGACCTACAATGAGCAGTTCTTC. Translation: CASSLSLAGTYNEQFF.

The chain is built from TRBV12-3 or TRBV12-4 and TRBJ2-1, with D uncertain. This CDR3 spans 17 amino acids. V lost 6 bases and J 5 bases, leaving 23 bases between the germline ends. The CDR3 loop is CASSTFPTNKQHNEQFF. The CDR3 nucleotides are TGTGCCAGCAGCACGTTCCCGACCAACAAGCAACACAATGAGCAGTTCTTC.

The count of this clonotype is one. The chain carries TRBV7-3 and TRBJ1-2; D unclear. This CDR3 region has 14 residues. CDR1 and CDR2 (germline): SGHTA, FQGTGA. V lost 2 bases and J 4 bases, leaving 11 bases between the germline ends. This CDR3 reads CASSLRGGSYGYTF. The DNA of the CDR3 is TGTGCCAGCAGCTTACGGGGAGGAAGCTATGGCTACACCTTC.

This clonotype has a count of ten or more. The V call is TRBV29-1, the J call TRBJ2-1; TRBD2 aligns across 8 bases. Germline assignment: CDR1 SQVTM and CDR2 ANQGSEA. This CDR3 has 15 amino acids. The junction had 6 bases not matched to a gene; V was cut back by 5 bases and J by 0 bases. CDR3 DNA: TGCAGCGTTATCCCGGCGGGAGGCTCCTACAATGAGCAGTTCTTC. Amino acid sequence: CSVIPAGGSYNEQFF.

The gene calls are TRBV20-1 and TRBJ2-7, with D perhaps TRBD2 (6 bases). With 6 bases removed from V and 1 base from J, the gap between germline ends came to 13 bases. The CDR3 has 13 residues. Germline assignment: CDR1 DFQATT and CDR2 SNEGSKA (reference sequence). The CDR3 sequence is CSAGLDVSYEQYF. CDR3 DNA: TGCAGTGCGGGACTCGACGTATCCTACGAGCAGTACTTC.

The rearrangement uses TRBV6-5 and TRBJ1-3; D may be TRBD1 (5 bases). Germline CDR1 reads MNHEY; CDR2 reads SVGAGI. V lost 2 bases and J lost 1, with 15 bases in between. The CDR3 covers 17 residues. CDR3 amino acids: CASSYGVRGESGNTIYF. CDR3 nucleotide sequence: TGTGCCAGCAGTTACGGGGTCCGAGGGGAATCTGGAAACACCATATATTTT.

The chain uses TRBV29-1 and TRBJ2-7; D might be TRBD1 (5 bases). V lost 3 bases, J lost 6 bases, and 18 bases lay in between. Per germline, CDR1 SQVTM and CDR2 ANQGSEA. The CDR3 contains 14 residues. The CDR3 here is CSVETDGHSGEQYF. Written as DNA, the CDR3 is TGCAGCGTTGAGACAGACGGGCACTCCGGCGAGCAGTACTTC.

This clonotype turned up a few times. The chain uses TRBV20-1 and TRBJ2-3, with 13 positions matching TRBD2. Germline CDR1 is DFQATT and CDR2 is SNEGSKA (reference sequence). The J segment lost 4 bases and the V segment lost 2 bases, leaving 12 bases of the junction unmatched. The CDR3 length is 18 residues. The CDR3 spells CSARRLAGGLEASDTQYF. DNA of the CDR3: TGCAGTGCTAGACGACTAGCGGGAGGACTCGAGGCATCAGATACGCAGTATTTT.

This clonotype was observed at least ten times. The chain uses TRBV27 and TRBJ2-7, with 8 bases lining up with TRBD2. Trimming at V came to 3 bases and at J to 3 bases, leaving 7 bases not matched to a gene. This CDR3 comprises 15 residues. From germline, CDR1 is MNHEY and CDR2 SMNVEV (reference sequence). CDR3 protein: CASSLLPGLVYEQYF. In DNA form, the CDR3 reads TGTGCCAGCAGTTTGCTACCGGGACTAGTCTACGAGCAGTACTTC.

The V call is TRBV27, the J call TRBJ1-6; the D is unclear. CDR1 and CDR2 from the germline V gene are MNHEY and SMNVEV (reference sequence). The CDR3 spans 13 residues. Deletions cut 3 bases from V and 7 bases from J, with 7 bases between. CDR3 in amino acids: CASSLHGNSPLHF. The CDR3 DNA is TGTGCCAGCAGTTTGCACGGAAATTCACCCCTCCACTTT.

The chain links TRBV11-1 to TRBJ2-5; D might be TRBD1 (6 bases). Germline V gene data show CDR1 as SGHAT and CDR2 as FQDESV (reference sequence). Trimming removed 5 bases at V and 2 bases at J, with 12 bases between. This CDR3 region has 14 residues. The CDR3 DNA reads as TGTGCCAGCAGCGACACAGGGCATCAAGAGACCCAGTACTTC. Its protein product is CASSDTGHQETQYF. The full variable domain, completed using reference TRBV11-1 and TRBJ2-5, is EAEVAQSPRYKITEKSQAVAFWCDPISGHATLYWYRQILGQGPELLVQFQDESVVDDSQLPKDRFSAERLKGVDSTLKIQPAELGDSAMYLCASSDTGHQETQYFGPGTRLLVL.

V and J are TRBV5-1 and TRBJ1-4, with D unclear. This CDR3 spans 12 amino acids. The germline V and J ends were trimmed by 6 bases and 8 bases, with 11 bases remaining between them. Germline CDR1 is SGHRS and CDR2 is YFSETQ. CDR3 sequence: CASTPMGEKLFF. CDR3 DNA: TGCGCCAGCACCCCGATGGGGGAAAAACTGTTTTTT.

This sequence joins TRBV7-9 and TRBJ2-2, with TRBD1 matching over 7 bases. V trimming: 11 bases; J trimming: 3 bases; junction bases outside the gene matches: 15. The CDR3 has 16 residues. The V gene's germline CDR1 is SEHNR and CDR2 FQNEAQ (reference sequence). The CDR3 loop reads CAVHPPPTGDTGELFF. CDR3 in DNA: TGTGCCGTCCACCCTCCCCCTACAGGGGACACCGGGGAGCTGTTTTTT.

This clonotype occurred once. The V and J genes are TRBV30 and TRBJ2-7; D is undetermined. Germline V gene sequence: CDR1 GTSNPN, CDR2 SVGIG (reference sequence). With 5 bases removed from V and 2 bases from J, the gap between germline ends came to 10 bases. The CDR3 length is 12 residues. The CDR3 here is CAWLGSTYEQYF. The CDR3 DNA reads as TGTGCCTGGCTGGGGTCCACCTACGAGCAGTACTTC.

V is TRBV14 and J is TRBJ2-7, with 9 bases lining up with TRBD2. Looked up from germline, CDR1 is SGHDN and CDR2 is FVKESK. This CDR3 comprises 18 residues. J was trimmed by 5 bases and V by 4 bases; bases with no gene match: 18. The CDR3 bases are TGTGCCAGCAGCCGACTAGCGGATTATCCTCTTAGTCCTAACGAGCAGTACTTC. Protein product: CASSRLADYPLSPNEQYF.

The CDR3 reads CASSTKEGDPRVLHRNEKLFF. CDR3 bases: TGTGCCAGCAGCACTAAAGAGGGGGACCCTCGCGTACTCCATCGTAATGAAAAACTGTTTTTT. V and J are TRBV11-1 and TRBJ1-4; D perhaps matches TRBD1 (6 bases). Trimming stripped 5 bases from V and 4 bases from J, with 32 bases between. The CDR3 spans 21 residues. CDR1 SGHAT and CDR2 FQDESV come from the germline V gene (reference sequence).

There are a few counts of this clonotype. The chain links TRBV12-3 or TRBV12-4 to TRBJ1-1; D remains ambiguous. This CDR3 has 13 residues. V lost 3 bases and J lost 3, with 8 bases in between. The CDR3 here is CASSFPADTEAFF. The CDR3 DNA sequence: TGTGCCAGCAGTTTCCCAGCTGACACTGAAGCTTTCTTT.

V usage is TRBV4-3 and J usage is TRBJ2-2; D tentatively reads TRBD1 or TRBD2 (5 bases each). There are 15 residues in the CDR3. V was clipped by 1 base and J by 7 bases, with 13 bases between them. Germline V gene lookup returns CDR1 LGHNA and CDR2 YSLEER. CDR3 coding DNA: TGCGCCAGCAGCCAAGCAGGGACCTGGGGCGGGGAGCTGTTTTTT. Translation: CASSQAGTWGGELFF.

The chain uses TRBV28 and TRBJ1-3; D unclear. The V gene's germline CDR1 is MDHEN and CDR2 SYDVKM. CDR3 length: 19 amino acids. The V gene lost 1 base and the J gene lost 0 bases, with 19 bases spanning the gap. The chain's CDR3 is CASSLLAPDGLGSGNTIYF. CDR3 DNA sequence: TGTGCCAGCAGTTTATTGGCCCCCGATGGGTTGGGCTCTGGAAACACCATATATTTT.

This clonotype was detected only a few times. This chain links TRBV4-1 with TRBJ2-3; TRBD2 aligns across 7 bases. CDR1 and CDR2 (germline): MGHRA, YSYEKL. There are 16 residues in the CDR3. V shed 6 bases, J shed 1 base, and the junction held 10 bases outside the gene matches. The CDR3 loop reads CASSYSGSGGTDTQYF. The CDR3 nucleotides are TGCGCCAGCAGTTATAGCGGGTCGGGGGGCACAGATACGCAGTATTTT.